The clone carrying this T cell receptor (beta chain) was seen at least ten times. Its specificity is unknown. CDR1 is SGHVS and CDR2 is FQNEAQ in the germline V gene. V lost 0 bases, J lost 6 bases, and 14 bases lay in between. The CDR3 has 15 residues. The record originates from a study of T cell repertoires in cytomegalovirus infection. Study summary: CMV infection and matching HLA type were both indicated by public TCR beta signatures.

Whole-study results and caveats: Dominating the ex vivo response were TCR beta clonotypes that were CMV-specific and HLA-C-restricted.

TCRdb re-analysed the reads in MiXCR, keeping a single row per CDR3 protein. Of more than 350,000 distinct CDR3 sequences in the sample, about 33% are singletons; the top ten hold approximately 14%. This chain uses TRBV7-8 with TRBJ2-5; no clear D gene. Sample: PBMCs. The sequence derives from a human donor in good health (CMV status not recorded). Some clones in this sample may be carry-over from other donors' samples. CDR3 region: CASSLAGARQKTQYF. CDR3 in DNA: TGTGCCAGCAGCTTAGCTGGTGCCCGACAAAAGACCCAGTACTTC.